The 15 T cell receptor beta chains presented below share a single source sample, sequenced in a study of CD8 T cells in ankylosing spondylitis. TCRdb reprocessed the 5' RACE reads with MiXCR, giving one entry per CDR3 protein. Among 200,000 to 300,000 distinct CDR3 sequences listed, over 7% were seen once. The material sequenced was blood, either unsorted or a sorted T cell fraction (not recorded which). The source is a female donor with ankylosing spondylitis or in good health (not recorded which).

This clonotype was recorded many times. J is TRBJ2-3 and V is TRBV24-1, with D perhaps given as TRBD1 or TRBD2 (5 bases each). Deletions cut 2 bases from V and 1 base from J, with 15 bases between. Looked up from germline, CDR1 is KGHDR and CDR2 is SFDVKD. The CDR3 totals 17 residues. As DNA, the CDR3 is TGTGCCACCAGTGATTCCGCGGCCGTGGGGGGCACAGATACGCAGTATTTT. This sequence encodes CATSDSAAVGGTDTQYF.

In its sample, this clonotype was seen many times. The CDR3 loop is CASSLGGEFSYGYTF. The CDR3 DNA follows: TGTGCCAGCAGCTTGGGCGGGGAGTTCAGCTATGGCTACACCTTC. The chain links TRBV11-1 to TRBJ1-2; no reliable D call. With 3 bases removed from V and 4 bases from J, the gap between germline ends came to 15 bases. Germline CDR1 is SGHAT and CDR2 is FQDESV (reference sequence). The CDR3 totals 15 residues.

This clonotype was found once. A clone one base away is much larger, so this may be a read error. The V call is TRBV7-2, the J call TRBJ2-1; D not resolved. The CDR3 length is 13 residues. V lost 0 bases to trimming and J lost 10 bases, with 10 bases between them. Germline V gene data show CDR1 as SGHTA and CDR2 as FQGNSA. This CDR3 is CASSLALVGEQFF. In DNA, the CDR3 is TGTGCCAGCAGCTTAGCGCTAGTGGGAGAGCAGTTCTTC.

This clonotype was seen a few times. A much larger clone is a single base away; this may be a read error. DNA of the CDR3: TGCAGTGCTAGAGAATCTAGCGGGAGGTATAATTACAATGAGCAGTTCTTC. Protein: CSARESSGRYNYNEQFF. The chain uses TRBV20-1 and TRBJ2-1; 11 nucleotides match TRBD2. The germline V gene has CDR1 DFQATT and CDR2 SNEGSKA (reference sequence). The CDR3 covers 17 residues. V lost 0 bases, J lost 4 bases, and 8 bases stayed unmatched.

This chain links TRBV7-9 with TRBJ1-1, with D maybe TRBD1 (5 bases). V was cut by 5 bases and J by 0 bases, with 13 bases left in between. Looked up from germline, CDR1 is SEHNR and CDR2 is FQNEAQ (reference sequence). The CDR3 loop spans 15 amino acids. This CDR3 reads CASSPDGTMNTEAFF. The CDR3 bases are TGTGCCAGCAGCCCGGACGGGACGATGAACACTGAAGCTTTCTTT.

This clonotype was counted a few times. V and J are TRBV6-5 and TRBJ2-1; 10 bases align to TRBD2. Per germline, CDR1 MNHEY and CDR2 SVGAGI. There are 16 residues in the CDR3. The V and J ends lost 2 bases and 9 bases, in that order; junction bases with no gene match: 10. The CDR3 DNA is TGTGCCAGCAGTTACGCCGTGAGCGGGAGGGCCAGTGAGCAGTTCTTC. Amino acids: CASSYAVSGRASEQFF.

In regard to this clonotype: A much larger clone differs by one base, so this may be a read error. V usage is TRBV10-3 and J usage is TRBJ1-1; D not resolved. The CDR3 length is 14 residues. Germline values: CDR1 ENHRY, CDR2 SYGVKD. The CDR3 DNA reads as TGTACCATCAGTGGTGAAGTAGAGAACACTGAAGCTTTCTTT. Amino acid sequence: CTISGEVENTEAFF.

The CDR3: CASSSVGSGLAGDGSVRQYF. In DNA, the CDR3 is TGTGCCAGCAGTTCAGTCGGTTCGGGGCTAGCGGGAGATGGGAGTGTGAGGCAGTACTTC. The genes are TRBV11-2 and TRBJ2-7; 10 bases map to TRBD2. The V gene end was trimmed by 6 bases and the J gene end by 9 bases; junction bases not matched to a gene: 29. Germline CDR1 and CDR2: SGHAT and FQNNGV. The CDR3 covers 20 residues.

This clonotype was picked up many times. This chain joins TRBV20-1 and TRBJ2-3; 10 bases match TRBD2. J gave up 7 bases and V 5 bases, and 15 bases lay outside the gene matches. CDR1 and CDR2 (germline): DFQATT, SNEGSKA (reference sequence). The CDR3 extends over 16 amino acids. Written as DNA, the CDR3 is TGCAGTGCTTCTCAACTGCTAGCGGGAGCTGATAATACGCAGTATTTT. This translates into CSASQLLAGADNTQYF.

In this sample, this clonotype turned up many times. V gene TRBV10-3 combines with J gene TRBJ1-5; D gene uncertain. The CDR3 length is 15 residues. Between the trimmed V and J ends, which lost 0 bases and 0 bases, there was a span of 6 bases. Germline CDR1 ENHRY, CDR2 SYGVKD. The CDR3 DNA sequence: TGTGCCATCAGTGAGTCCGATTATAGCAATCAGCCCCAGCATTTT. Its protein product is CAISESDYSNQPQHF.

This clonotype was observed at least ten times. V usage is TRBV29-1 and J usage is TRBJ2-1; 9 bases are shared with TRBD1. V was clipped by 4 bases and J by 14 bases; unmatched bases: 3. Germline lookup yields CDR1 SQVTM and CDR2 ANQGSEA. The CDR3 covers 10 residues. The CDR3 DNA follows: TGCAGCGTTGGGGACAGGGACAAGTTCTTC. It translates to CSVGDRDKFF.

This clonotype was observed a few times. The V gene is TRBV7-9, the J gene TRBJ2-4; D may be TRBD2 (5 bases). CDR3 length: 13 amino acids. The ends were cut back, 1 base at V and 9 bases at J, with 10 bases in the middle. CDR1 and CDR2 from the germline V gene are SEHNR and FQNEAQ (reference sequence). CDR3 in amino acids: CASSLGESSIQYF. The CDR3 coding sequence is TGTGCCAGCAGCTTAGGGGAGAGCAGCATTCAGTACTTC.

This clonotype was seen more than once but under ten times. A single base separates this from a much larger clone, so it may be a read error. The chain recombines TRBV20-1 with TRBJ1-1; 7 bases agree with TRBD1. J was trimmed by 3 bases and V by 2 bases; bases with no gene match: 6. Germline V gives CDR1 DFQATT, CDR2 SNEGSKA (reference sequence). The CDR3 sequence is 14 residues long. The CDR3 region is CSARPGGSYTEAFF. In DNA form, the CDR3 reads TGCAGTGCTAGACCAGGGGGTAGTTACACTGAAGCTTTCTTT.

This clonotype came up many times. The chain links TRBV5-1 to TRBJ2-7; D gene ambiguous. Per the germline V gene, CDR1 is SGHRS and CDR2 is YFSETQ. The ends were cut back, 1 base at V and 1 base at J, with 9 bases in the middle. CDR3 length: 14 residues. The CDR3 bases are TGCGCCAGCAGCTTGAGACCGGGTTCCTACGAGCAGTACTTC. Its protein is CASSLRPGSYEQYF.

This clonotype has a count of ten or more. The chain uses TRBV12-3 or TRBV12-4 and TRBJ2-7; the D is unclear. The length of the CDR3 is 12 residues. V was trimmed by 1 base and J by 6 bases, leaving 7 bases between them. The CDR3 DNA reads as TGTGCCAGCAGTTTAGAATCGGGCGAGCAGTACTTC. Protein sequence: CASSLESGEQYF.